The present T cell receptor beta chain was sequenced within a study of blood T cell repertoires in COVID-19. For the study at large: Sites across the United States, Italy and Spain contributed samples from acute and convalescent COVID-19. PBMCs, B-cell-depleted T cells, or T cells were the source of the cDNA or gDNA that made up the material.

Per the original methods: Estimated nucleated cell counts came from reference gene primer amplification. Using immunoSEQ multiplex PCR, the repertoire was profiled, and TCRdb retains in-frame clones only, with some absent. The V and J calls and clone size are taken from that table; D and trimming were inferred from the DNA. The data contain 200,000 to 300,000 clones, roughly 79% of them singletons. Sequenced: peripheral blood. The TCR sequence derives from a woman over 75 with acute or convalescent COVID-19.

The CDR3 nucleotides are TGTGCCAGCAGTACCGACTTCCTGAACACTGAAGCTTTCTTT. It translates to CASSTDFLNTEAFF. V gene TRBV6-6 combines with J gene TRBJ1-1; D call uncertain. V dropped 5 bases and J dropped 0 bases, with 10 bases sitting between them. Germline loops: CDR1 MNHNY, CDR2 SVGAGI (reference sequence). CDR3 size: 14 residues.